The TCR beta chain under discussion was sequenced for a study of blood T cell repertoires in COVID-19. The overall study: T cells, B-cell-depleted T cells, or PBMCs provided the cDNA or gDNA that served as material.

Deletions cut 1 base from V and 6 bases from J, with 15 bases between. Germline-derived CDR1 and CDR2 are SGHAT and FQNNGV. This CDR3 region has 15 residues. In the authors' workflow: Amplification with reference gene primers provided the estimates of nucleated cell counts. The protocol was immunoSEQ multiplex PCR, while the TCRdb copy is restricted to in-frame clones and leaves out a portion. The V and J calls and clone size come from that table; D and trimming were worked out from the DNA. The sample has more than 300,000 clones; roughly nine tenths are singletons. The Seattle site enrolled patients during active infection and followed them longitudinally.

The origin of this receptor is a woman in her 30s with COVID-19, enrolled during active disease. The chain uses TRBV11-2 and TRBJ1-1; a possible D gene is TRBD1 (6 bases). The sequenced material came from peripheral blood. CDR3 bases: TGTGCCAGCAGCTTAGCACAGGGAATTGGCTCTGAAGCTTTCTTT. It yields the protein CASSLAQGIGSEAFF. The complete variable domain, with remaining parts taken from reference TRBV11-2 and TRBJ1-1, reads EAGVAQSPRYKIIEKRQSVAFWCNPISGHATLYWYQQILGQGPKLLIQFQNNGVVDDSQLPKDRFSAERLKGVDSTLKIQPAKLEDSAVYLCASSLAQGIGSEAFFGQGTRLTVV.